The T cell receptor (beta chain) described here comes from a study of molecular identifiers for immune sequencing clone quantification. Study results and caveats: Underestimated sizes of highly expanded clones could result from identical TCR molecules that share a barcode. For effector cells, clones above 20 RNA copies held over 97% of molecules; for naive cells, under 1%.

TCRdb re-derived calls from the PCR reads in MiXCR, one entry per CDR3 protein. The repertoire holds some 650,000 distinct CDR3 sequences, with just under 20% as singletons. This clonotype has more than one count but fewer than ten. The antigen is undetermined. Germline assignment: CDR1 MDHEN and CDR2 SYDVKM. This CDR3 has 15 amino acids. The J segment lost 2 bases and the V segment lost 5 bases, leaving 7 bases of the junction unmatched. Libraries of naive CD8 cells were prepared from around 18,000 to 910,000 sorted cells using 10%, 30% or 50% RNA. Source material: naive CD8+ T cells from blood, with Jurkat cell RNA spiked in. As for subset: FACS-sorted CD8+CD4-CCR7+CD45RA+ naive T cells. The V call is TRBV28, the J call TRBJ1-2; 8 bases match TRBD1. The clonotype was recovered from a human donor in good health. Some libraries in this study had Jurkat cell RNA spiked in. CDR3 loop: CASSATGGTNYGYTF. The CDR3 DNA is TGTGCCAGCAGTGCAACAGGGGGGACCAACTATGGCTACACCTTC.